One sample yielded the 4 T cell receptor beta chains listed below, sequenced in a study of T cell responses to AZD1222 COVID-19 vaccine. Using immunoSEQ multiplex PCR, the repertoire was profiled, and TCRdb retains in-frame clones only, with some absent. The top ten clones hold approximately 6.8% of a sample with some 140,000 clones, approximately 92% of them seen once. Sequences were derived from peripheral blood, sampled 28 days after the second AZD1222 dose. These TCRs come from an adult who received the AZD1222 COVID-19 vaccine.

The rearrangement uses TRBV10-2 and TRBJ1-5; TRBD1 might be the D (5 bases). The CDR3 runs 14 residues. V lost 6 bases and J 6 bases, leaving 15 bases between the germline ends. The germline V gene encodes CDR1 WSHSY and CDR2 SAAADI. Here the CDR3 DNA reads TGCGCCAGCAGAGGGACCGGGAGTGGTCAGCCCCAGCATTTT. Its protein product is CASRGTGSGQPQHF.

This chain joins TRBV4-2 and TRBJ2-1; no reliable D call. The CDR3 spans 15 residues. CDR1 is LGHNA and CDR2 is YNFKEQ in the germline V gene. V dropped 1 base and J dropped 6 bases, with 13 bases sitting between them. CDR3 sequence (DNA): TGTGCCAGCAGCCAAGGGCAGCCCGTCTCCAATGAGCAGTTCTTC. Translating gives CASSQGQPVSNEQFF.

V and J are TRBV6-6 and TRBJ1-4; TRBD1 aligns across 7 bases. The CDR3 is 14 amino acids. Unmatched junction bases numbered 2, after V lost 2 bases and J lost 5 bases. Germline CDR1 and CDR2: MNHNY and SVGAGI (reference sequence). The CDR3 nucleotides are TGTGCCAGCAGTTACAGGGGGCCGAATGAAAAACTGTTTTTT. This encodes CASSYRGPNEKLFF.

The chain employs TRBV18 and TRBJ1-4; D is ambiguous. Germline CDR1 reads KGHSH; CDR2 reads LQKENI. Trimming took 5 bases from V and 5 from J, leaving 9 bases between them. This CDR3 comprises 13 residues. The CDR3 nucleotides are TGTGCCAGCTCAACGGGCCAGAATGAAAAACTGTTTTTT. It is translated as CASSTGQNEKLFF.